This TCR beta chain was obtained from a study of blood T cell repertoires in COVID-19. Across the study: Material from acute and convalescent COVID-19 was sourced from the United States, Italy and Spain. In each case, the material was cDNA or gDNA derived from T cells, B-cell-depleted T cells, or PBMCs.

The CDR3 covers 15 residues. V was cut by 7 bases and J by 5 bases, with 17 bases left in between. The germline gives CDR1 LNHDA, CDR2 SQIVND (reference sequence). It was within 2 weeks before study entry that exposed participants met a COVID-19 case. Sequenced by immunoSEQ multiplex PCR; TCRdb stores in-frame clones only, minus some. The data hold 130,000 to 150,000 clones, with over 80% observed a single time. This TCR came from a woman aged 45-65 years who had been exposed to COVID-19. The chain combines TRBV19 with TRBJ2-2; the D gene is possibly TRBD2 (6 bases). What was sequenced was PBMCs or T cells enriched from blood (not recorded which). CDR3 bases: TGTGCCAGTACCTCGGGGATTCGGGGGACCGGGGAGCTGTTTTTT. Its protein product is CASTSGIRGTGELFF.